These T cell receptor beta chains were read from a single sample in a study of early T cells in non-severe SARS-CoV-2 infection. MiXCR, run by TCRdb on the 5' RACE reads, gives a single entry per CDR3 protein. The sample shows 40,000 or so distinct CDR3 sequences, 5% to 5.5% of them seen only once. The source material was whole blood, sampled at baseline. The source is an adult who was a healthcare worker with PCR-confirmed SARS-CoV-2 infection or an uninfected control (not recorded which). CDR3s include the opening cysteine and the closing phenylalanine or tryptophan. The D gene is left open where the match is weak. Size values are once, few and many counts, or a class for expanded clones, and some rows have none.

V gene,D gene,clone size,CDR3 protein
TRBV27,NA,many,CASSFSPREADTQYF
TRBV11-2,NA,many,CASSSVGGSYDEQFF
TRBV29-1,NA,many,CSVVLQTTDTQYF
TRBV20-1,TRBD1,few,CSATGGHEQYF
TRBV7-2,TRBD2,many,CASSLGLAGGSGNIQYF
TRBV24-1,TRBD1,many,CATSDLPGTGSADTQYF
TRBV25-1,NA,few,CASSESRLYGYTF
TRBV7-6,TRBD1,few,CASSLAPGTGASYSNQPQHF
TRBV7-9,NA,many,CASSLTWVEGRSGNTIYF
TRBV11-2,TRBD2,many,CASSSLAGGVDTQYF
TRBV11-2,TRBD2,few,CASSNRLAGVEQFF
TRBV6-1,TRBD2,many,CASSDRLAGAVGYEQYF
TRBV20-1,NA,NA,CSASGIGGRTPRTQYF
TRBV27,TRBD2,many,CASTYTSGVALGEQFF
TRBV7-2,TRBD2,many,CASSSRPTSGRVKEQYF
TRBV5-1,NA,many,CASTPTRQRSGANVLTF
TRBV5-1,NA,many,CATRSTMNTEAFF
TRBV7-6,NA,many,CASSLRDVGEKLFF
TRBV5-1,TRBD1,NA,CASSLGQGAGNTGELFF
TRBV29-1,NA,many,CSVLGRTGELFF
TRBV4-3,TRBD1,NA,CASSHPGTGAQFF
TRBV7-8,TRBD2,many,CASSFPPGLAGADEQFF
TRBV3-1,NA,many,CASSQDFGPRETQYF
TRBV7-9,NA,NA,CASSLGGGDTEAFF
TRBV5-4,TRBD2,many,CASSETSGTDTQYF
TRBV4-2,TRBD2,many,CASSQDLLLAGGYNEQFF
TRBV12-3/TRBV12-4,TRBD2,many,CASSPKLAGGRENEQFF
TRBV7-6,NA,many,CASSLWGKANEQFF
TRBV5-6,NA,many,CASSLWGGNQPQHF
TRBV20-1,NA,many,CSARRPLGGTLETQYF
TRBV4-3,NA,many,CASSQAEVPYGYTF
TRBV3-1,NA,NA,CASRVSETQYF
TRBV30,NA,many,CAWSVLGTEQFF
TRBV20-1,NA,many,CSASRSGMVYEQYF
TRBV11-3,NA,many,CASSQGPTQETQYF
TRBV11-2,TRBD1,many,CASSLMTGHTEAFF
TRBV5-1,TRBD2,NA,CASSSAAGARPDTQYF
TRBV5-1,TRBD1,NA,CASSSGQGKTEAFF
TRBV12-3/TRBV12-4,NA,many,CASSSGPSFEQFF
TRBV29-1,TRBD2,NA,CSVALAGGPGSIQYF
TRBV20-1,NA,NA,CSAPNRRYPYEQYF
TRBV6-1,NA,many,CASSLTDSYEQYF
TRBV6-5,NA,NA,CASSYGHLSGNTIYF
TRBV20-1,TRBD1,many,CSALAGTGDRGQYF
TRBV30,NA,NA,CAWSVNEEQPQHF
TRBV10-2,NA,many,CATQEGNEQFF
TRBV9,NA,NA,CASSPVTAQETQYF
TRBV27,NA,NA,CASSAGGGRVPDTQYF
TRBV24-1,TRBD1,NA,CATSDNRGTADPGEQFF
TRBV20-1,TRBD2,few,CSARALTSGRSNEQFF